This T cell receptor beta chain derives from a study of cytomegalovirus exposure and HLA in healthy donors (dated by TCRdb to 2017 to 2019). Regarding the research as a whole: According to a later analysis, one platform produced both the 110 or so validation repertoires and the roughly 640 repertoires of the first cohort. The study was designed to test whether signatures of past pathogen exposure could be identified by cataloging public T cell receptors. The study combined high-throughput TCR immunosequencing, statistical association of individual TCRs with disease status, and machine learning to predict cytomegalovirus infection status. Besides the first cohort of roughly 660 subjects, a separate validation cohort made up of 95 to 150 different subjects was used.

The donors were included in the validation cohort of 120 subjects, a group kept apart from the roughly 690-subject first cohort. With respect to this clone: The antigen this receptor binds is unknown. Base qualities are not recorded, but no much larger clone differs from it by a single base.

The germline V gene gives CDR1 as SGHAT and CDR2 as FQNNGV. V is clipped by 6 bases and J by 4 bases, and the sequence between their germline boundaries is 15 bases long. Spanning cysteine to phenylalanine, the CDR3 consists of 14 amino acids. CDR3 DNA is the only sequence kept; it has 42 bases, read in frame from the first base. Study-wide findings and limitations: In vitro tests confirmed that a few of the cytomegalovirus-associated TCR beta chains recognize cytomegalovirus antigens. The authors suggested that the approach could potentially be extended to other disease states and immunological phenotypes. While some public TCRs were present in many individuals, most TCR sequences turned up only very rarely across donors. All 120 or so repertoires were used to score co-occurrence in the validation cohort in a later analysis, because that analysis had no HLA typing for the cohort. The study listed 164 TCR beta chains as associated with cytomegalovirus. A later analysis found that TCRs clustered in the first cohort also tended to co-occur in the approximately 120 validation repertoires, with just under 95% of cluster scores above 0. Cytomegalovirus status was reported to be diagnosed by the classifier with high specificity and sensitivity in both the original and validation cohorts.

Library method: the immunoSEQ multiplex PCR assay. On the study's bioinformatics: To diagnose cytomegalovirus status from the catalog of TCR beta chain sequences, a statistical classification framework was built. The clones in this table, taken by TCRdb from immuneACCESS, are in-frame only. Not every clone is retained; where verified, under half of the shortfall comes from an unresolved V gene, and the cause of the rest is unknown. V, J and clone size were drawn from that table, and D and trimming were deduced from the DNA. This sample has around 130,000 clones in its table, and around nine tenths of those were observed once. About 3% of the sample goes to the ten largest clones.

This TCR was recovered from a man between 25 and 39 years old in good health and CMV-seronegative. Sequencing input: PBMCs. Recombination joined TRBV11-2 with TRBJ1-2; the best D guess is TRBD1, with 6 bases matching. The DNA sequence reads TGTGCCAGCAGTCCCCAGGGGAACTTCTATGGCTACACCTTC. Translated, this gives CASSPQGNFYGYTF.